A selection of T cell receptor beta chains follows, all from one sample in a study of cytomegalovirus exposure and HLA in healthy donors. TCRdb keeps only in-frame clones here, not all; method: immunoSEQ multiplex PCR. The sample has under 200,000 clones; 60% to 85% are singletons. Source material: PBMCs. Receptors were obtained from a man aged 40-49 years in good health and CMV-seronegative. Each CDR3 is given with its conserved first and last residue. D genes are given only for firm matches. Only part of the rows carry a size: once, few, many, or a class if the clone is expanded.

j_gene	v_gene	abundance	d_gene	CDR3aa	CDR3nt
TRBJ1-2	TRBV19	-	TRBD1	CASSILGQADSNYGYTF	TGTGCCAGTAGTATATTGGGACAGGCGGATTCTAACTATGGCTACACCTTC
TRBJ1-1	TRBV5-1	few	-	CASSLVRGARTEAFF	TGCGCCAGCAGCTTGGTTCGGGGGGCCCGAACTGAAGCTTTCTTT
TRBJ1-2	TRBV6-1	few	-	CASSEIVTALYGYTF	TGTGCCAGCAGTGAAATAGTGACAGCCCTCTATGGCTACACCTTC
TRBJ1-1	TRBV16	-	-	CATQRQGPPDTEAFF	TGTGCCACCCAACGGCAGGGCCCGCCGGACACTGAAGCTTTCTTT
TRBJ1-4	TRBV7-2	few	TRBD1	CASSLGRGDEKLFF	TGTGCCAGCAGCTTAGGCAGGGGGGATGAAAAACTGTTTTTT
TRBJ2-1	TRBV5-4	-	-	CASSLNPSSYNEQFF	TGTGCCAGCAGCTTGAACCCGAGCTCCTACAATGAGCAGTTCTTC
TRBJ2-1	TRBV29-1	-	TRBD2	CSVVLAGAQRSYNEQFF	TGCAGCGTTGTTCTAGCGGGAGCACAGCGTTCCTACAATGAGCAGTTCTTC
TRBJ2-7	TRBV18	few	-	CASSPLAESYEQYF	TGTGCCAGCTCACCCCTAGCTGAATCCTACGAGCAGTACTTC
TRBJ2-2	TRBV18	-	TRBD2	CASSQQTSGGNTGELFF	TGTGCCAGCTCACAACAGACTAGCGGGGGAAACACCGGGGAGCTGTTTTTT
TRBJ2-1	TRBV21-1	-	-	CASSIRDRGHNEQFF	TGTGCCAGCAGCATCCGGGACAGGGGGCATAATGAGCAGTTCTTC
TRBJ1-2	TRBV30	-	-	CAWSRGGASNYGYTF	TGTGCCTGGAGTCGCGGGGGGGCTTCTAACTATGGCTACACCTTC
TRBJ1-6	TRBV5-8	-	TRBD1	CASRGQGKGSPLHF	TGTGCCAGCAGAGGACAGGGGAAAGGTTCACCCCTCCACTTT
TRBJ1-2	TRBV19	-	TRBD1	CASRRETGAHYGYTF	TGTGCCAGTAGACGGGAGACAGGGGCCCACTATGGCTACACCTTC
TRBJ2-3	TRBV5-4	-	TRBD2	CASSPRGGADTQYF	TGTGCCAGCAGCCCACGTGGGGGGGCAGATACGCAGTATTTT
TRBJ1-5	TRBV27	once	TRBD1	CASSSRTGNSNQPQHF	TGTGCCAGCAGTTCCCGGACAGGTAATAGCAATCAGCCCCAGCATTTT
TRBJ2-2	TRBV2	-	-	CASRSLERAAGELFF	TGTGCCAGCAGGTCCTTAGAGCGGGCGGCCGGGGAGCTGTTTTTT
TRBJ1-1	TRBV5-6	few	-	CASSFGQRNTEAFF	TGTGCCAGCAGCTTTGGACAGAGGAACACTGAAGCTTTCTTT
TRBJ2-7	TRBV6-1	once	TRBD2	CASSSSGSEYEQYF	TGTGCCAGCAGTTCTAGCGGGAGTGAATACGAGCAGTACTTC
TRBJ2-7	TRBV4-1	-	TRBD1	CASSQTGVNYEQYF	TGCGCCAGCAGCCAAACAGGGGTGAACTACGAGCAGTACTTC
TRBJ1-2	TRBV10-3	-	TRBD1	CAIASQTGELDYTF	TGTGCCATCGCTTCCCAGACAGGGGAACTAGACTACACCTTC
TRBJ1-2	TRBV2	once	-	CASSEFGQSTYGYTF	TGTGCCAGCAGTGAATTTGGACAGTCGACCTATGGCTACACCTTC
TRBJ2-1	TRBV5-8	-	TRBD2	CASSSSPSGSSYNEQFF	TGTGCCAGCAGCTCCTCTCCTAGCGGGAGCTCCTACAATGAGCAGTTCTTC
TRBJ2-3	TRBV25-1	-	-	CASARLNTQYF	TGTGCCAGCGCGCGGTTGAATACGCAGTATTTT
TRBJ1-5	TRBV30	once	TRBD1	CAWRVQGRNQPQHF	TGTGCCTGGAGGGTACAGGGGCGGAATCAGCCCCAGCATTTT
TRBJ2-2	TRBV19	once	TRBD1	CASSLTGGLVGELFF	TGTGCCAGTAGTTTGACAGGGGGCCTCGTCGGGGAGCTGTTTTTT
TRBJ2-1	TRBV7-9	-	-	CASSLEGGAFEQFF	TGTGCCAGCAGCTTAGAAGGGGGGGCCTTTGAGCAGTTCTTC
TRBJ2-1	TRBV27	once	-	CASSRLDTNSYNEQFF	TGTGCCAGCAGTCGATTAGACACCAACTCCTACAATGAGCAGTTCTTC
TRBJ2-1	TRBV6-6	-	TRBD2	CASSPSGISYNEQFF	TGTGCCAGCAGTCCGAGCGGGATCTCCTACAATGAGCAGTTCTTC
TRBJ1-1	TRBV4-1	many	-	CASSQDGAGNTEAFF	TGCGCCAGCAGCCAAGATGGGGCAGGGAACACTGAAGCTTTCTTT
TRBJ1-3	TRBV7-2	-	TRBD1	CASRSGTAGNTIYF	TGTGCCAGCAGATCAGGGACAGCTGGAAACACCATATATTTT
TRBJ2-3	TRBV5-4	-	TRBD2	CASSEGLAGGHTQYF	TGTGCCAGCAGCGAAGGACTAGCGGGGGGTCATACGCAGTATTTT
TRBJ1-3	TRBV6-5	-	-	CASSYRQEISGNTIYF	TGTGCCAGCAGTTACCGACAGGAAATCTCTGGAAACACCATATATTTT
TRBJ2-2	TRBV7-9	-	TRBD2	CASSGLAGGTGELFF	TGTGCCAGCAGTGGACTAGCGGGAGGCACCGGGGAGCTGTTTTTT
TRBJ2-3	TRBV5-1	-	TRBD2	CASSLGGGARDTQYF	TGCGCCAGCAGCTTGGGCGGGGGGGCCAGAGATACGCAGTATTTT
TRBJ1-1	TRBV5-1	-	-	CASREDSMNTEAFF	TGCGCCAGCAGGGAGGACAGTATGAACACTGAAGCTTTCTTT
TRBJ1-3	TRBV7-8	few	-	CASSFRTTQYTIYF	TGTGCCAGCAGCTTTCGAACGACTCAATACACCATATATTTT
TRBJ2-7	TRBV4-3	-	TRBD2	CASSQDQGTSGYEQYF	TGCGCCAGCAGCCAAGATCAAGGGACTAGCGGGTACGAGCAGTACTTC
TRBJ2-3	TRBV7-9	-	-	CASSPGSTDTQYF	TGTGCCAGCAGTCCGGGGTCCACAGATACGCAGTATTTT
TRBJ1-2	TRBV7-9	-	-	CASSFAEFYGYTF	TGTGCCAGCAGCTTCGCAGAATTCTATGGCTACACCTTC
TRBJ2-3	TRBV5-4	-	-	CASRPRRGTDTQYF	TGTGCCAGCAGACCTCGAAGGGGGACAGATACGCAGTATTTT
TRBJ2-7	TRBV7-2	-	-	CASTLGGGPYEQYF	TGTGCCAGCACCTTAGGGGGGGGACCTTACGAGCAGTACTTC
TRBJ2-3	TRBV11-3	-	-	CASSLGDLGDTQYF	TGTGCCAGCAGCTTGGGAGACCTGGGGGATACGCAGTATTTT
TRBJ2-5	TRBV18	-	-	CASSPPVTMQETQYF	TGTGCCAGCTCACCACCGGTAACAATGCAAGAGACCCAGTACTTC
TRBJ2-7	TRBV5-1	-	TRBD2	CASSISLAGSSYEQYF	TGCGCCAGCAGCATCTCACTAGCGGGGAGCTCCTACGAGCAGTACTTC
TRBJ2-7	TRBV5-1	-	-	CASNELGQAQYF	TGCGCCAGCAACGAATTGGGGCAGGCGCAGTACTTC
TRBJ2-7	TRBV11-3	once	-	CASSLGERQYF	TGTGCCAGCAGCTTAGGGGAGAGGCAGTACTTC
TRBJ2-7	TRBV5-6	-	-	CASSQSGYEQYF	TGTGCCAGCAGCCAGAGCGGCTACGAGCAGTACTTC
TRBJ1-2	TRBV9	-	-	CASSLQGRAGGYTF	TGTGCCAGCAGCCTACAGGGACGGGCAGGGGGCTACACCTTC
TRBJ1-3	TRBV5-4	few	-	CASSLSGDRNTIYF	TGTGCCAGCAGCTTGTCCGGGGATAGAAACACCATATATTTT
TRBJ1-4	TRBV9	-	-	CASSPDSLKALFF	TGTGCCAGCAGCCCCGACAGCTTGAAAGCACTGTTTTTT
TRBJ2-1	TRBV19	once	TRBD2	CASSIGRGAYNEQFF	TGTGCCAGTAGTATAGGGCGGGGGGCCTACAATGAGCAGTTCTTC
TRBJ2-1	TRBV5-1	-	TRBD2	CASSLVSGRADEQFF	TGCGCCAGCAGCTTGGTTAGCGGGAGGGCCGATGAGCAGTTCTTC
TRBJ2-2	TRBV5-1	-	-	CASSRRGTGELFF	TGCGCCAGCAGCCGGAGGGGAACCGGGGAGCTGTTTTTT
TRBJ2-5	TRBV28	-	-	CASGGQETQYF	TGTGCCAGCGGCGGACAAGAGACCCAGTACTTC
TRBJ1-2	TRBV5-1	-	-	CASSLVGGNYGYTF	TGCGCCAGCAGCTTGGTCGGGGGTAACTATGGCTACACCTTC